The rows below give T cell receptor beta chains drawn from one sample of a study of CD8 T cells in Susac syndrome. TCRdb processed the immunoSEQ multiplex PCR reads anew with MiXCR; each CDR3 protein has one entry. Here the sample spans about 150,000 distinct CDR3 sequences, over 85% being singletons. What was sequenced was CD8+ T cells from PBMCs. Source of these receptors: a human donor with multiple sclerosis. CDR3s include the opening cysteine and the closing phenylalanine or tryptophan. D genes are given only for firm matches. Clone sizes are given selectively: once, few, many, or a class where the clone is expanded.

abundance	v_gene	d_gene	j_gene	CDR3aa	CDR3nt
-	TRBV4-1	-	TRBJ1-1	CASSLHVANTEAFF	TGCGCCAGCAGCCTCCATGTCGCGAACACTGAAGCTTTCTTT
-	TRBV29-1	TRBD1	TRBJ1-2	CSVTPGTANYGYTF	TGCAGCGTAACTCCCGGGACAGCTAACTATGGCTACACCTTC
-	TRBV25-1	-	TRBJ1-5	CASSETESNQPQHF	TGTGCCAGCAGTGAAACAGAGAGCAATCAGCCCCAGCATTTT
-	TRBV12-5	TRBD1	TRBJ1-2	CASEGGRGYGYTF	TGTGCTAGCGAAGGGGGCCGCGGATATGGCTACACCTTC
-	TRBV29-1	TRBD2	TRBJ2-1	CSVGTSDYNEQFF	TGCAGCGTGGGGACTAGCGACTACAATGAGCAGTTCTTC
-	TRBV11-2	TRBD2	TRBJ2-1	CASLPSGGAGDEQFF	TGTGCCAGCCTACCTAGCGGGGGGGCCGGCGATGAGCAGTTCTTC
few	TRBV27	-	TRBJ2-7	CASGYEQYF	TGTGCCAGCGGTTACGAGCAGTACTTC
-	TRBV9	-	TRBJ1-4	CASSVGDSPASGEKLFF	TGTGCCAGCAGCGTAGGAGACAGTCCCGCCTCGGGGGAAAAACTGTTTTTT
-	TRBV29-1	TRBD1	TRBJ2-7	CSAGQGYEQYF	TGCAGCGCCGGACAGGGCTACGAGCAGTACTTC
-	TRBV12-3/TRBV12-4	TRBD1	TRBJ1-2	CASSKTGVGGYTF	TGTGCCAGCAGTAAGACAGGGGTCGGTGGCTACACCTTC
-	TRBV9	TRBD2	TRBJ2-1	CASSVGRGGHNEQFF	TGTGCCAGCAGCGTAGGGCGGGGGGGCCACAATGAGCAGTTCTTC